Below, 15 T cell receptor beta chains from the same sample are listed, as sequenced in a study of somatic mutations in cytotoxic T cells in rheumatoid arthritis. The data were produced by immunoSEQ multiplex PCR, yet TCRdb's version contains in-frame clones alone and is incomplete. In the table there are several thousand clones, roughly 79% of which are singletons. The sequencing sample was made of CD8+ T cells sorted from blood. Receptors originate from an adult with rheumatoid arthritis.

The rearrangement links TRBV27 to TRBJ1-2, with 8 bases fitting TRBD1. Trimming at V came to 3 bases and at J to 8 bases, leaving 5 bases not matched to a gene. Per the germline V gene, CDR1 is MNHEY and CDR2 is SMNVEV (reference sequence). The CDR3 extends over 13 amino acids. The CDR3 loop is CASSFSGGAGYTF. The CDR3 bases are TGTGCCAGCAGTTTCTCAGGGGGCGCCGGCTACACCTTC.

The V gene is TRBV7-2, the J gene TRBJ2-3; either TRBD1 or TRBD2 may supply D (5 bases each). The CDR3 extends over 14 amino acids. The V gene's germline CDR1 is SGHTA and CDR2 FQGNSA. V lost 2 bases and J 4 bases, leaving 10 bases between the germline ends. CDR3 residues: CASSLIGGADTQYF. The DNA of the CDR3 is TGTGCCAGCAGCTTAATTGGGGGTGCAGATACGCAGTATTTT.

This rearrangement joins TRBV19 to TRBJ2-7; no firm D call. The V and J ends lost 8 bases and 0 bases respectively, with 11 bases between them. This CDR3 comprises 13 residues. Germline loops: CDR1 LNHDA, CDR2 SQIVND (reference sequence). The CDR3 region has the DNA TGTGCCAGTCAGGCGGAAAGCTCCTACGAGCAGTACTTC. Its translation is CASQAESSYEQYF.

The count of this clone is one. The chain recombines TRBV19 with TRBJ2-1, with D possibly TRBD2 on 6 matching bases. The V end was cut by 5 bases, the J end by 8 bases, with 13 bases between. Germline CDR1 reads LNHDA; CDR2 reads SQIVND (reference sequence). This CDR3 contains 13 residues. CDR3 residues: CASSGTPSDEQFF. CDR3 nucleotide sequence: TGTGCCAGTAGTGGGACTCCCAGTGATGAGCAGTTCTTC.

V usage is TRBV7-9 and J usage is TRBJ1-1, with 7 bases that match TRBD1. The germline CDR1 and CDR2 sequences are SEHNR and FQNEAQ (reference sequence). The CDR3 contains 15 residues. V dropped 4 bases and J dropped 2; count of bases not matched to a gene: 7. For the CDR3, the DNA is TGTGCCAGCAGCTCCGAGACAGGGACTAACACTGAAGCTTTCTTT. This gives the protein CASSSETGTNTEAFF.

The chain is built from TRBV28 and TRBJ1-1, with 8 bases that match TRBD1. The CDR3 sequence is 18 residues long. After removal of 2 bases from V and 1 base from J, the junction contained 12 bases not matched to a gene. The germline CDR1 and CDR2 sequences are MDHEN and SYDVKM. The CDR3 sequence: CASSLMDRARQGNTEAFF. CDR3 nucleotide sequence: TGTGCCAGCAGTTTAATGGACAGGGCCCGACAGGGGAACACTGAAGCTTTCTTT. Full variable domain (missing parts from reference TRBV28 and TRBJ1-1): DVKVTQSSRYLVKRTGEKVFLECVQDMDHENMFWYRQDPGLGLRLIYFSYDVKMKEKGDIPEGYSVSREKKERFSLILESASTNQTSMYLCASSLMDRARQGNTEAFFGQGTRLTVV.

This chain joins TRBV7-7 and TRBJ2-3; D is undetermined. There are 14 residues in the CDR3. Per germline, CDR1 SSHAT and CDR2 FNYEAQ (reference sequence). Trimming shortened V by 3 bases and J by 6 bases, and 13 bases separated the two germline ends. The CDR3 sequence: CASSFPTASDTQYF. Written as DNA, the CDR3 is TGTGCCAGCAGCTTCCCCACAGCATCCGATACGCAGTATTTT.

This chain joins TRBV13 and TRBJ2-3; no clear D gene. Germline loops: CDR1 PRHDT, CDR2 FYEKMQ (reference sequence). The ends were cut back, 1 base at V and 9 bases at J, with 11 bases in the middle. The CDR3 is 13 residues long. The CDR3 coding sequence is TGTGCCAGCAGCTTAGCTGCGCTGAACACGCAGTATTTT. This translates into CASSLAALNTQYF.

This clone was observed once. J is TRBJ2-5 and V is TRBV13, with D possibly called TRBD1 or TRBD2 (6 bases each). CDR1 is PRHDT, CDR2 FYEKMQ, per germline (reference sequence). The CDR3 loop spans 14 amino acids. Trimming left V 4 bases short and J 5 bases short, with 14 bases between. CDR3 DNA sequence: TGTGCCAGCAGCTCTAGGGGGGCCAAGGAGACCCAGTACTTC. Protein sequence: CASSSRGAKETQYF.

The V call is TRBV6-1, the J call TRBJ2-1, with 8 bases matching TRBD1. This CDR3 has 14 residues. V shed 2 bases, J shed 10 bases, and the junction held 7 bases outside the gene matches. Per germline, CDR1 MNHNS and CDR2 SASEGT. In DNA form, the CDR3 reads TGTGCCAGCAGTGAAAGGGCCAGGGGGCCCGAGCAGTTCTTC. Residues: CASSERARGPEQFF.

The gene calls are TRBV21-1 and TRBJ2-3; the table's D call, TRBD1, was not checked against the DNA. TRBV21-1 is a pseudogene segment. CDR3 length: 17 residues. The CDR3 loop reads CASSKEDGGGDTDTQYF. For the CDR3, the DNA is TGTGCCAGCAGCAAAGAGGACGGAGGGGGCGACACAGATACGCAGTATTTT.

CDR3 bases: TGTGCCAGCAGCGACCCCCCAGGGGGCTTGACAGATACGCAGTATTTT. It is translated as CASSDPPGGLTDTQYF. This rearrangement joins TRBV9 to TRBJ2-3, with 8 bases aligning to TRBD1. This CDR3 is 16 amino acids long. Germline lookup yields CDR1 SGDLS and CDR2 YYNGEE. The J segment lost 3 bases and the V segment lost 3 bases, leaving 9 bases of the junction unmatched.

This clone was observed a handful of times. J is TRBJ2-1 and V is TRBV7-9; D is undetermined. V shed 5 bases and J shed 7 bases, with 15 bases lying between them. This CDR3 spans 14 amino acids. The germline V gene has CDR1 SEHNR and CDR2 FQNEAQ (reference sequence). In DNA form, the CDR3 reads TGTGCCAGCAGCACAATAAAGGGAAGGAATGAGCAGTTCTTC. Protein product: CASSTIKGRNEQFF.

The V call is TRBV28, the J call TRBJ1-2; 7 positions agree with TRBD1. CDR1 and CDR2 (germline): MDHEN, SYDVKM. The V and J ends lost 4 bases and 7 bases, in that order; junction bases with no gene match: 12. This CDR3 has 15 residues. CDR3 nucleotides: TGTGCCAGCAGTTCGGACAGGCTGGGGCTAGGTGGCTACACCTTC. Its translation: CASSSDRLGLGGYTF.

V usage is TRBV7-9 and J usage is TRBJ1-6, with D uncertain. The V gene's germline CDR1 is SEHNR and CDR2 FQNEAQ (reference sequence). V lost 3 bases to trimming and J lost 6 bases, with 15 bases between them. The CDR3 totals 16 residues. CDR3 in amino acids: CASSFLAGRSNSPLHF. The CDR3 nucleotides are TGTGCCAGCAGCTTCTTAGCGGGAAGGAGTAATTCACCCCTCCACTTT.